The subject of this entry is one T cell receptor (beta chain). Authors' methods: Amplifying reference gene primers gave estimates of nucleated cell counts. Measured with immunoSEQ multiplex PCR; TCRdb has only the in-frame clones, and not every one. For V, J and clone size, that table is used; D and trimming come from the DNA. The sample has around 68,000 clones, around 88% seen once. Trimming took 3 bases from V and 0 from J, leaving 18 bases between them. The germline V gene encodes CDR1 MGHRA and CDR2 YSYEKL. This CDR3 has 19 amino acids. The data stem from a study of blood T cell repertoires in COVID-19. For the study at large: Collection of acute and convalescent COVID-19 samples took place in the United States, Italy and Spain.

Enrollment of patients from Seattle took place during active infection, with longitudinal follow-up. This clonotype originated in a middle-aged man with COVID-19, enrolled during active disease. Source material: peripheral blood. The chain employs TRBV4-1 and TRBJ1-6; D call uncertain. The CDR3 is CASSQIPLREYSYNSPLHF. The CDR3 coding sequence is TGCGCCAGCAGCCAGATCCCGCTCCGAGAGTACTCCTATAATTCACCCCTCCACTTT.